The 27 T cell receptor beta chains below were found in one sample sequenced in a study of blood T cell repertoires in COVID-19. Libraries were prepared by immunoSEQ multiplex PCR; TCRdb keeps only in-frame clonotypes and omits some of them. The sample has over 90,000 clones, about 80% seen once. The material sequenced was peripheral blood. Receptors were obtained from a human donor in a cohort sampled during active COVID-19.

This chain uses TRBV7-2 with TRBJ1-2; D gene ambiguous. The CDR3 contains 15 residues. V shed 1 base and J shed 3 bases, with 12 bases lying between them. Germline values: CDR1 SGHTA, CDR2 FQGNSA. DNA of the CDR3: TGTGCCAGCAGCTTAGACCCCGCCAGGTACTATGGCTACACCTTC. Its translation is CASSLDPARYYGYTF.

The chain recombines TRBV7-9 with TRBJ2-3; possible D gene TRBD2, 6 bases. CDR3 length: 15 residues. Germline V lookup: CDR1 SEHNR, CDR2 FQNEAQ (reference sequence). Deletions cut 3 bases from V and 2 bases from J, with 12 bases between. The CDR3 DNA reads TGTGCCAGCAGCTTCAGACTAGGGGCCACAGATACGCAGTATTTT. This sequence encodes CASSFRLGATDTQYF.

The V and J genes are TRBV6-1 and TRBJ1-2, with D unresolved. The germline gives CDR1 MNHNS, CDR2 SASEGT. This CDR3 has 15 amino acids. The ends were cut back, 2 bases at V and 8 bases at J, with 18 bases in the middle. The CDR3 DNA reads as TGTGCCAGCAGTGAAATAACCCAACAGCTGGAAGGCTACACCTTC. It is translated as CASSEITQQLEGYTF.

V usage is TRBV7-2 and J usage is TRBJ1-1; 7 nucleotides agree with TRBD1. The CDR3 has 15 residues. After removal of 0 bases from V and 4 bases from J, the junction contained 5 bases not matched to a gene. CDR1 and CDR2 from the germline V gene are SGHTA and FQGNSA. The CDR3 nucleotides are TGTGCCAGCAGCTTAGCTCCCAGGGGGAGCACTGAAGCTTTCTTT. Translation gives CASSLAPRGSTEAFF.

The chain employs TRBV9 and TRBJ2-7; D is possibly TRBD2 (5 bases). Germline assignment: CDR1 SGDLS and CDR2 YYNGEE. The CDR3 runs 12 residues. Trimming shortened V by 4 bases and J by 4 bases, and 9 bases separated the two germline ends. The DNA for the CDR3 is TGTGCCAGCAGCCCCGGGAATTACGAGCAGTACTTC. Protein sequence: CASSPGNYEQYF.

This clone has only one observation. This chain links TRBV7-2 with TRBJ1-1; D is undetermined. Germline V gene sequence: CDR1 SGHTA, CDR2 FQGNSA. Trimming stripped 6 bases from V and 1 base from J, with 15 bases between. This CDR3 is built from 15 residues. CDR3 amino acids: CASRLARGPNTEAFF. The CDR3 coding sequence is TGTGCCAGCAGGCTGGCAAGAGGGCCGAACACTGAAGCTTTCTTT.

This chain uses TRBV6-5 with TRBJ2-4; maybe TRBD2 (5 bases). Trimming pared 6 bases from V and 0 bases from J, leaving 12 bases between. The V gene's germline CDR1 is MNHEY and CDR2 SVGAGI. The CDR3 contains 15 residues. The CDR3 nucleotides are TGTGCCAGCAGACCACCCGGACTAGCCAAAAACATTCAGTACTTC. Translation gives CASRPPGLAKNIQYF.

The J gene is TRBJ1-3, the V gene TRBV10-3; D call uncertain. Trimming pared 2 bases from V and 1 base from J, leaving 12 bases between. Germline V CDR1 and CDR2: ENHRY, SYGVKD. This CDR3 has 16 residues. The CDR3 DNA reads TGTGCCATCAGTGAGGGGCACCATTCATCTGGAAACACCATATATTTT. It yields the protein CAISEGHHSSGNTIYF.

Concerning this clone: The same CDR3 arises from other DNA sequences in this sample as well. This chain joins TRBV4-1 and TRBJ1-3; tentatively, D is TRBD1 (5 bases). The CDR3 is made up of 17 amino acids. CDR1 MGHRA and CDR2 YSYEKL come from the germline V gene. V lost 1 base and J 0 bases, leaving 13 bases between the germline ends. The CDR3 region is CASSQGSQGSSGNTIYF. Here the CDR3 DNA reads TGCGCCAGCAGCCAAGGCTCTCAGGGTAGCTCTGGAAACACCATATATTTT.

The chain employs TRBV7-3 and TRBJ2-5; D unresolved. The CDR3 runs to 13 residues. V was cut by 2 bases and J by 3 bases, with 7 bases left in between. Germline CDR1 reads SGHTA; CDR2 reads FQGTGA. CDR3 region: CASSLAPEETQYF. DNA of the CDR3: TGTGCCAGCAGCTTAGCTCCGGAAGAGACCCAGTACTTC.

The chain recombines TRBV24-1 with TRBJ2-2, with D hard to call. Per germline, CDR1 KGHDR and CDR2 SFDVKD. V lost 6 bases and J lost 1, with 11 bases in between. This CDR3 has 15 residues. DNA of the CDR3: TGTGCCACCAGTAAAACAAACAGGAACACCGGGGAGCTGTTTTTT. This encodes CATSKTNRNTGELFF.

This clone occurred a few times. This sequence joins TRBV7-2 and TRBJ2-2; tentative D call: TRBD1 (6 bases). Trimming took off 2 bases at V and 0 bases at J, with 10 bases between the two ends. The CDR3 loop spans 16 amino acids. Germline V gene lookup returns CDR1 SGHTA and CDR2 FQGNSA. The CDR3 DNA reads as TGTGCCAGCAGCTTAACCGGGACACCGAACACCGGGGAGCTGTTTTTT. The encoded protein is CASSLTGTPNTGELFF. Filled out from reference TRBV7-2 and TRBJ2-2, the complete variable domain reads GAGVSQSPSNKVTEKGKDVELRCDPISGHTALYWYRQSLGQGLEFLIYFQGNSAPDKSGLPSDRFSAERTGGSVSTLTIQRTQQEDSAVYLCASSLTGTPNTGELFFGEGSRLTVL.

The gene calls are TRBV18 and TRBJ1-5; TRBD1 matches at 9 bases. Trimming cost V 2 bases and J 2 bases; bases outside gene matches: 4. This CDR3 spans 16 amino acids. Germline lookup yields CDR1 KGHSH and CDR2 LQKENI. The CDR3 here is CASSPYRGRGNQPQHF. In DNA form, the CDR3 reads TGTGCCAGCTCACCATACAGGGGGCGAGGCAATCAGCCCCAGCATTTT.

V and J are TRBV4-3 and TRBJ1-1, with D possibly matching TRBD1 (6 bases). CDR3 length: 16 residues. V dropped 1 base and J dropped 0 bases, with 12 bases sitting between them. In germline, CDR1 is LGHNA, CDR2 YSLEER. CDR3 protein: CASSQGRQVLNTEAFF. In nucleotides, the CDR3 is TGCGCCAGCAGCCAAGGCAGACAGGTACTGAACACTGAAGCTTTCTTT.

V gene TRBV30 combines with J gene TRBJ2-2, with 9 bases fitting TRBD2. The junction had 6 bases not matched to a gene; V was cut back by 3 bases and J by 4 bases. The CDR3 loop spans 15 amino acids. Germline CDR1 GTSNPN, CDR2 SVGIG (reference sequence). This chain's CDR3 is CAWRGIAGVTGELFF. Here the CDR3 DNA reads TGTGCCTGGAGGGGTATAGCGGGGGTCACCGGGGAGCTGTTTTTT.

The rearrangement links TRBV9 to TRBJ2-7, with a tentative D call TRBD2 (7 bases). This CDR3 is 15 amino acids long. The germline CDR1 and CDR2 sequences are SGDLS and YYNGEE. The V and J ends lost 3 bases and 2 bases respectively, with 15 bases between them. The CDR3 protein is CASSAAGGPAYEQYF. The CDR3 region has the DNA TGTGCCAGCAGCGCAGCCGGGGGGCCAGCCTACGAGCAGTACTTC.

The rearrangement joins TRBV11-2 to TRBJ2-3; 7 bases match TRBD1. J was trimmed by 2 bases and V by 4 bases; bases with no gene match: 6. The CDR3 is made up of 15 amino acids. The germline V gene encodes CDR1 SGHAT and CDR2 FQNNGV. CDR3 protein: CASSYNRGTTDTQYF. Here the CDR3 DNA reads TGTGCCAGCAGCTACAACAGGGGAACCACAGATACGCAGTATTTT. Complete variable domain (other parts from reference TRBV11-2 and TRBJ2-3): EAGVAQSPRYKIIEKRQSVAFWCNPISGHATLYWYQQILGQGPKLLIQFQNNGVVDDSQLPKDRFSAERLKGVDSTLKIQPAKLEDSAVYLCASSYNRGTTDTQYFGPGTRLTVL.

The chain employs TRBV15 and TRBJ2-1; 10 bases are shared with TRBD2. With V trimmed by 0 bases and J by 3 bases, 8 bases remained unmatched. This CDR3 is 18 amino acids long. The germline V gene has CDR1 LNHNV and CDR2 YYDKDF (reference sequence). DNA for the CDR3: TGTGCCACCAGCAGAGATAAGCGGGGGGGCCTCGGCTACAATGAGCAGTTCTTC. Translating gives CATSRDKRGGLGYNEQFF.

This CDR3 reads CASSFHLDSSTEAFF. The CDR3 nucleotides read TGTGCCAGCAGCTTCCACCTAGACAGCTCCACTGAAGCTTTCTTT. The chain couples TRBV7-2 to TRBJ1-1; D may be TRBD1 (5 bases). Trimming stripped 3 bases from V and 4 bases from J, with 15 bases between. This CDR3 is built from 15 residues. Looked up from germline, CDR1 is SGHTA and CDR2 is FQGNSA.

J is TRBJ2-3 and V is TRBV7-3, with 8 nucleotides matching TRBD2. J was trimmed by 6 bases and V by 5 bases; bases with no gene match: 7. CDR1 and CDR2 (germline): SGHTA, FQGTGA. The CDR3 has 14 amino acids. The CDR3 nucleotides are TGTGCCAGCAGCCCGGGACTAGAGGGGGATACGCAGTATTTT. Amino acids: CASSPGLEGDTQYF.

This sequence joins TRBV18 and TRBJ1-1; no reliable D call. Germline lookup yields CDR1 KGHSH and CDR2 LQKENI. V was cut by 3 bases and J by 4 bases, with 12 bases left in between. The CDR3 contains 14 residues. The CDR3 region is CASSPDGSSTEAFF. DNA of the CDR3: TGTGCCAGCTCACCCGACGGGAGTTCCACTGAAGCTTTCTTT.

The chain joins TRBV14 to TRBJ1-1; 7 bases fit TRBD1. The CDR3 is 15 residues long. Germline-derived CDR1 and CDR2 are SGHDN and FVKESK. V trimming: 3 bases; J trimming: 6 bases; junction bases outside the gene matches: 10. The CDR3 loop is CASSQSTGYDSEAFF. CDR3 coding DNA: TGTGCCAGCAGCCAGTCGACAGGGTATGATTCTGAAGCTTTCTTT.

The rearrangement links TRBV7-3 to TRBJ2-3; 9 nucleotides match TRBD2. Looked up from germline, CDR1 is SGHTA and CDR2 is FQGTGA. The CDR3 length is 18 residues. V lost 0 bases to trimming and J lost 0 bases; unmatched junction nucleotides: 7. CDR3 protein: CASSLTGSAGGSTDTQYF. The CDR3, as DNA: TGTGCCAGCAGCTTAACAGGTTCCGCGGGGGGGAGCACAGATACGCAGTATTTT.

V is TRBV2 and J is TRBJ1-2; tentative D call: TRBD1 (6 bases). V lost 6 bases and J 8 bases, leaving 22 bases between the germline ends. From germline, CDR1 is SNHLY and CDR2 FYNNEI. The CDR3 extends over 15 amino acids. The DNA for the CDR3 is TGTGCCAGCAGAGAGGGGGACGTTCCCTTAAAAGGCTACACCTTC. It encodes CASREGDVPLKGYTF.

The gene calls are TRBV6-5 and TRBJ2-7; D is possibly TRBD2 (7 bases). CDR3 length: 15 residues. V lost 10 bases and J lost 1, with 20 bases in between. Germline V lookup: CDR1 MNHEY, CDR2 SVGAGI. CDR3 sequence: CATFGRGRRSYEQYF. The DNA for the CDR3 is TGTGCCACCTTTGGGCGGGGGCGAAGGTCCTACGAGCAGTACTTC.

The V call is TRBV30, the J call TRBJ2-5, with TRBD1 matching over 9 bases. This CDR3 contains 15 residues. V gave up 0 bases and J gave up 5 bases; unmatched junction bases: 7. Germline-derived CDR1 and CDR2 are GTSNPN and SVGIG (reference sequence). CDR3 sequence: CAWSVLQGARETQYF. The DNA of the CDR3 is TGTGCCTGGAGTGTCCTACAGGGGGCGAGGGAGACCCAGTACTTC.

The chain links TRBV6-5 to TRBJ1-1; weak D call: TRBD1 (5 bases). The CDR3 covers 15 residues. The V gene lost 2 bases and the J gene lost 1 base, with 11 bases spanning the gap. In germline, CDR1 is MNHEY, CDR2 SVGAGI. For the CDR3, the DNA is TGTGCCAGCAGTTACGGGGCAGCTTCGAACACTGAAGCTTTCTTT. It yields the protein CASSYGAASNTEAFF.